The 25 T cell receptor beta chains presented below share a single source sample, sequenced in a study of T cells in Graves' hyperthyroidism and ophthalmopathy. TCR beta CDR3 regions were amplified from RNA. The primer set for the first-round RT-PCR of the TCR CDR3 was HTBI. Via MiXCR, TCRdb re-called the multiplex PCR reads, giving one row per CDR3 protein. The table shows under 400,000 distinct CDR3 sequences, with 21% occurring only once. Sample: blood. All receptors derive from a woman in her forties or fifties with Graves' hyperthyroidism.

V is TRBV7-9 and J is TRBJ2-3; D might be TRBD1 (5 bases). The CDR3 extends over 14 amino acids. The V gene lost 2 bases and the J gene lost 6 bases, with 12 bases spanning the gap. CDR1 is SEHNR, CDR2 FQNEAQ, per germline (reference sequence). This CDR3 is CASSLRAGRDTQYF. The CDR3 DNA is TGTGCCAGCAGCTTACGGGCAGGGCGGGATACGCAGTATTTT.

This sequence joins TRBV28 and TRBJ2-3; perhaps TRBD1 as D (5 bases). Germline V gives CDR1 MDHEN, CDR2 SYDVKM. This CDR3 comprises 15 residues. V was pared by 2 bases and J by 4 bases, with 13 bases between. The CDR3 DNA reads TGTGCCAGCAGTTTAAGGGCAATCAGGGCAGATACGCAGTATTTT. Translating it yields CASSLRAIRADTQYF.

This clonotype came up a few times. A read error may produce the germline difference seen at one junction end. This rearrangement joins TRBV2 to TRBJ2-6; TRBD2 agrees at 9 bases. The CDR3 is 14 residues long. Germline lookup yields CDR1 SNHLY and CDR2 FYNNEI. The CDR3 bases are TGTGCCAGCAAGCGGGGGGCTGGGGCCGACGTCCTGACTTTC. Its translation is CASKRGAGADVLTF.

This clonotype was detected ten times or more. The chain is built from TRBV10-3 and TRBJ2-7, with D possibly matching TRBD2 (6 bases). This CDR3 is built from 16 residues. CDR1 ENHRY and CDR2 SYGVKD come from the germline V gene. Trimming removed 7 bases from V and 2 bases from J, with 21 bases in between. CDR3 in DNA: TGTGCCATCACCGATACCCCCGGGACTGTGGCCTACGAGCAGTACTTC. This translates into CAITDTPGTVAYEQYF.

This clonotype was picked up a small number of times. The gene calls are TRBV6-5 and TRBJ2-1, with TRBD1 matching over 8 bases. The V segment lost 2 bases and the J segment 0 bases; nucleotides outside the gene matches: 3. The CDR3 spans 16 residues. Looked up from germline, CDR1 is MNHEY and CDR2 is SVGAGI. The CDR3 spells CASSYGTGYSYNEQFF. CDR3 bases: TGTGCCAGCAGTTACGGGACAGGTTACTCCTACAATGAGCAGTTCTTC.

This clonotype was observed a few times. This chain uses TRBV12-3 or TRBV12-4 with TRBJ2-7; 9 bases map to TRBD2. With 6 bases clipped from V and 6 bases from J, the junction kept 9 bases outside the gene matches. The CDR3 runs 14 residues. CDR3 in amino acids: CASRPGEAGGEQYF. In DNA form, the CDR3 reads TGTGCCAGCAGACCGGGGGAAGCGGGGGGCGAGCAGTACTTC.

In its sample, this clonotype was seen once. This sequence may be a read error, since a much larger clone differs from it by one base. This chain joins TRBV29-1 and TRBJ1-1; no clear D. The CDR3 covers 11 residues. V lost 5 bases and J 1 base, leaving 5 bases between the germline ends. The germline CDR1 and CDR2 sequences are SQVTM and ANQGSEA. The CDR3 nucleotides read TGCAGCGTTCCGGGGAACACTGAAGCTTTCTTT. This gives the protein CSVPGNTEAFF.

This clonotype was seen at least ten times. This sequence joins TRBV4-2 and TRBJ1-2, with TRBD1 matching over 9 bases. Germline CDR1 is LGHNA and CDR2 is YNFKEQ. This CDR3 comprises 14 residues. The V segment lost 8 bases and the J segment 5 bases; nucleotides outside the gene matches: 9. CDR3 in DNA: TGTGCCAGCCGGAAACAGGGGGCGGAATATGGCTACACCTTC. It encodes CASRKQGAEYGYTF.

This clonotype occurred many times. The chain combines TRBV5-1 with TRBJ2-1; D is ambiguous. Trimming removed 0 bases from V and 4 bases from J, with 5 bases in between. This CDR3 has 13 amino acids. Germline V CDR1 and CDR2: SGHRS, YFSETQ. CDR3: CASSLDEYNEQFF. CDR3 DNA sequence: TGCGCCAGCAGCTTGGACGAATACAATGAGCAGTTCTTC.

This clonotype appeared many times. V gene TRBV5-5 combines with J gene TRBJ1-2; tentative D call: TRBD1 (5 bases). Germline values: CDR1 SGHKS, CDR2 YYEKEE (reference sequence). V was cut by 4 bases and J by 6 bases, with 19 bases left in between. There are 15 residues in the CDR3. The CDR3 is CASSQLIRDRDGYTF. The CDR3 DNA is TGTGCCAGCAGCCAACTAATCCGGGACCGTGATGGCTACACCTTC.

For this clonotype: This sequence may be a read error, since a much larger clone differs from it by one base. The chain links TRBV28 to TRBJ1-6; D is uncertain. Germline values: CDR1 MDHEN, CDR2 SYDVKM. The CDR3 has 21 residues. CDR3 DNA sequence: TGTGCCAGCAGTTTGACGGATGGGCCAGCGAGCAAAGACTCGATTAATTCACTCCTCCACTTT. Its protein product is CASSLTDGPASKDSINSLLHF.

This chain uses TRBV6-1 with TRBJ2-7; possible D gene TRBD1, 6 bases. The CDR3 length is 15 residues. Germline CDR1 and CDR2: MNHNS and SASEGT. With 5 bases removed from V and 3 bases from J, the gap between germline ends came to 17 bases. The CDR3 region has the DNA TGTGCCAGCAGTAACAACAGGGCCGGCGGCTACGAGCAGTACTTC. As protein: CASSNNRAGGYEQYF.

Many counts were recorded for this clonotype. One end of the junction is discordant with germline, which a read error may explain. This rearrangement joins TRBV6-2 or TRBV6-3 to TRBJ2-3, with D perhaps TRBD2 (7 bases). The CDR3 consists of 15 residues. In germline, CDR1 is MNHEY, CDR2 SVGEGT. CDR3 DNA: TGTGCCAACAGTCCCAGAGGGGGAGGGACAGATACGCAGTATTTT. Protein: CANSPRGGGTDTQYF.

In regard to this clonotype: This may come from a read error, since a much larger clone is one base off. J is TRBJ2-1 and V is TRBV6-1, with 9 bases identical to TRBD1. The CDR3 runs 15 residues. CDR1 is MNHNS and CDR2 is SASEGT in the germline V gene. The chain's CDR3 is CASRPGTGRVNERFF. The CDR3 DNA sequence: TGTGCCAGCAGACCAGGGACAGGGAGAGTCAATGAGCGGTTCTTC.

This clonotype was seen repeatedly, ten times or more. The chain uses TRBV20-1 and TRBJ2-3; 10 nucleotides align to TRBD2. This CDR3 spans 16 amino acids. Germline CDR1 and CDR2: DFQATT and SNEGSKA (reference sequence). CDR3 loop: CSATRRSGGTTDTQYF. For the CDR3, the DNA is TGCAGCGCGACCCGACGTAGCGGGGGGACCACAGATACGCAGTATTTT.

The CDR3 DNA sequence: TGTGCCAGCAGCCCCTGGGCCTACTACGAGCAGTACTTC. This codes for CASSPWAYYEQYF. The V and J genes are TRBV11-2 and TRBJ2-7, with no clear D. CDR1 is SGHAT and CDR2 is FQNNGV in the germline V gene. Trimming pared 5 bases from V and 3 bases from J, leaving 11 bases between. The CDR3 runs 13 residues.

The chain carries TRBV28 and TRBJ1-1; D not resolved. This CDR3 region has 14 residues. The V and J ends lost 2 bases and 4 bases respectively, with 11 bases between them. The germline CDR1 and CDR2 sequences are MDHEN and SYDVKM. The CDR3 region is CASSLTSIGTEAFF. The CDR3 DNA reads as TGTGCCAGCAGTTTAACAAGCATAGGCACTGAAGCTTTCTTT.

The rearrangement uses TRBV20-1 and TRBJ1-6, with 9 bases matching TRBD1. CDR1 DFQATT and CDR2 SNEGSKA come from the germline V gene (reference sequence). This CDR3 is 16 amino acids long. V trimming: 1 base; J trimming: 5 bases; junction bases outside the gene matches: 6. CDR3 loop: CSARGGRDRDNSPLHF. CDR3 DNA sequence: TGCAGTGCTAGAGGCGGCCGGGACAGGGATAATTCACCCCTCCACTTT.

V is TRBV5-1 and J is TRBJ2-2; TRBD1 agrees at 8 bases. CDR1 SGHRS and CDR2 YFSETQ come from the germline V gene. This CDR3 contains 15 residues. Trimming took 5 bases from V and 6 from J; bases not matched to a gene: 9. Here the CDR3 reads CASSPGQGFSGELFF. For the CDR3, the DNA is TGCGCCAGCAGTCCTGGACAGGGTTTTTCCGGGGAGCTGTTTTTT.

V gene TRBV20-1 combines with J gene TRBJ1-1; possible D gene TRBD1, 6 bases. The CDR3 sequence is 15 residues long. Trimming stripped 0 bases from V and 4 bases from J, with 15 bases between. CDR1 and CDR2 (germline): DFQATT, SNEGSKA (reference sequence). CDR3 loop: CSARDAQGSTTEAFF. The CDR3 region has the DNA TGCAGTGCTAGAGACGCTCAGGGGTCGACCACTGAAGCTTTCTTT.

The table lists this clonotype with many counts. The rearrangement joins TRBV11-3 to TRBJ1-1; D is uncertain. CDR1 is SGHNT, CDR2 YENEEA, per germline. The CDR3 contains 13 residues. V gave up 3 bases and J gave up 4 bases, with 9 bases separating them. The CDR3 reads CASSFRWGTEAFF. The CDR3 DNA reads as TGTGCCAGCAGCTTTCGTTGGGGCACTGAAGCTTTCTTT.

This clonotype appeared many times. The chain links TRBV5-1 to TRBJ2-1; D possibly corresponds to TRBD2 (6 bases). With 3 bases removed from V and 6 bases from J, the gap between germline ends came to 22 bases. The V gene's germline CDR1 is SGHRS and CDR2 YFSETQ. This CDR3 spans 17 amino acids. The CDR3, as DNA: TGCGCCAGCAGCTCTAACCCTTCGGGACTGGGGCCCAATGAGCAGTTCTTC. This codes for CASSSNPSGLGPNEQFF.

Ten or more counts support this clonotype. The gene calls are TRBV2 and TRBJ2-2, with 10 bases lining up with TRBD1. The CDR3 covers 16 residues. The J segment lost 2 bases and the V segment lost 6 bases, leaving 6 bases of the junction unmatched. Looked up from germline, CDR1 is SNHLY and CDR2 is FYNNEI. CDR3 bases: TGTGCCAGCAGGGCCGGGACAGGGGAAAACACCGGGGAGCTGTTTTTT. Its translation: CASRAGTGENTGELFF. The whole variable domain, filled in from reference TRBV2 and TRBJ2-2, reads EPEVTQTPSHQVTQMGQEVILRCVPISNHLYFYWYRQILGQKVEFLVSFYNNEISEKSEIFDDQFSVERPDGSNFTLKIRSTKLEDSAMYFCASRAGTGENTGELFFGEGSRLTVL.

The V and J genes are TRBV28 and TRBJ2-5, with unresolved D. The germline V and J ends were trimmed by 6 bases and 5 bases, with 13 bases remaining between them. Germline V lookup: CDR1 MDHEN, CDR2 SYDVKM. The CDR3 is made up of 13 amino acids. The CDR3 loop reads CASSSHRRETQYF. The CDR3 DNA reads TGTGCCAGCAGCTCCCATCGCAGGGAGACCCAGTACTTC.

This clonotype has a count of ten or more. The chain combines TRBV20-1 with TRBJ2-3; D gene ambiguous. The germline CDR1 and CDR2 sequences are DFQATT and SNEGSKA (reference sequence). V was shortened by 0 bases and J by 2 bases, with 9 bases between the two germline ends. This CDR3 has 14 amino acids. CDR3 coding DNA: TGCAGTGCTAGAGACTTAAAATACACAGATACGCAGTATTTT. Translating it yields CSARDLKYTDTQYF.